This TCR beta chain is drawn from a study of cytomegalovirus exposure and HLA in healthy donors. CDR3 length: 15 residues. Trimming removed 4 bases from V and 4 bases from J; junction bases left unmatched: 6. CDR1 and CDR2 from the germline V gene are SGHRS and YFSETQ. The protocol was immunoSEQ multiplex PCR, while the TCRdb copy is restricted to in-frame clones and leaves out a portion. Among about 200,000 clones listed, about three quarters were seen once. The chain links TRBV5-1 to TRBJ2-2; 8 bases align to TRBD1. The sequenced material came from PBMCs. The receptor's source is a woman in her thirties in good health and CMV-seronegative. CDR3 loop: CASSGQGSFTGELFF. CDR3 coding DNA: TGCGCCAGCAGCGGACAGGGATCTTTCACCGGGGAGCTGTTTTTT. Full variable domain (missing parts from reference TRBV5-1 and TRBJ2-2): KAGVTQTPRYLIKTRGQQVTLSCSPISGHRSVSWYQQTPGQGLQFLFEYFSETQRNKGNFPGRFSGRQFSNSRSEMNVSTLELGDSALYLCASSGQGSFTGELFFGEGSRLTVL.